These 23 T cell receptor beta chains share one sample of origin, sequenced in a study of technical replicates of blood from a handful of donors. Sequencing was performed with immunoSEQ multiplex PCR; in TCRdb, only in-frame clones are kept and a portion is missing. The sample comprises about 68,000 clones, approximately 97% of which are singletons, and roughly 0.26% rests with the top ten. What was sequenced was T cells isolated from PBMCs. All receptors derive from a human donor in good health.

This chain links TRBV7-9 with TRBJ1-3; no firm D call. V was pared by 1 base and J by 0 bases, with 13 bases between. The CDR3 has 17 residues. Per germline, CDR1 SEHNR and CDR2 FQNEAQ (reference sequence). CDR3 sequence: CASSLVLGSSSGNTIYF. The CDR3 nucleotides read TGTGCCAGCAGCTTAGTATTGGGTAGCAGCTCTGGAAACACCATATATTTT.

V usage is TRBV30 and J usage is TRBJ2-7, with 7 bases identical to TRBD1. Germline lookup yields CDR1 GTSNPN and CDR2 SVGIG (reference sequence). V gave up 5 bases and J gave up 3 bases; unmatched junction bases: 4. This CDR3 spans 12 amino acids. This CDR3 is CAWSGDSYEQYF. The DNA for the CDR3 is TGTGCCTGGTCCGGGGACAGCTACGAGCAGTACTTC.

This chain links TRBV19 with TRBJ2-2, with 7 nucleotides matching TRBD1. The junction had 8 bases not matched to a gene; V was cut back by 6 bases and J by 7 bases. The CDR3 loop spans 14 amino acids. Germline V lookup: CDR1 LNHDA, CDR2 SQIVND (reference sequence). CDR3 in DNA: TGTGCCAGTAGCCTTGACAGGGTAGGCGGGGAGCTGTTTTTT. It specifies CASSLDRVGGELFF. Looking up the rest from reference TRBV19 and TRBJ2-2 gives the full variable domain: DGGITQSPKYLFRKEGQNVTLSCEQNLNHDAMYWYRQDPGQGLRLIYYSQIVNDFQKGDIAEGYSVSREKKESFPLTVTSAQKNPTAFYLCASSLDRVGGELFFGEGSRLTVL.

A note on this clone: The junction does not match germline at one end; this may be a read error. The chain links TRBV6-5 to TRBJ1-2, with 9 bases matching TRBD1. From germline, CDR1 is MNHEY and CDR2 SVGAGI. The CDR3 covers 11 residues. In DNA form, the CDR3 reads TGTGCCAGCAGTTCTACAGGGGGCCTGAGTTTC. Translation gives CASSSTGGLSF.

The rearrangement uses TRBV28 and TRBJ2-7, with 8 bases lining up with TRBD2. The CDR3 is 13 residues long. Trimming removed 6 bases from V and 4 bases from J; junction bases left unmatched: 5. Germline loops: CDR1 MDHEN, CDR2 SYDVKM. DNA of the CDR3: TGTGCCAGCAGCTGGACTAGCTGGTACGAGCAGTACTTC. Protein: CASSWTSWYEQYF. The entire variable domain, with the rest obtained from reference TRBV28 and TRBJ2-7, is as follows: DVKVTQSSRYLVKRTGEKVFLECVQDMDHENMFWYRQDPGLGLRLIYFSYDVKMKEKGDIPEGYSVSREKKERFSLILESASTNQTSMYLCASSWTSWYEQYFGPGTRLTVT.

V usage is TRBV29-1 and J usage is TRBJ1-1; possible D gene TRBD1, 5 bases. V gave up 4 bases and J gave up 1 base, with 10 bases separating them. CDR1 and CDR2 from the germline V gene are SQVTM and ANQGSEA. The length of the CDR3 is 13 residues. The CDR3 loop is CSVVWGANTEAFF. For the CDR3, the DNA is TGCAGCGTTGTGTGGGGCGCGAACACTGAAGCTTTCTTT.

The J gene is TRBJ2-1, the V gene TRBV5-1; the D gene is possibly TRBD1 (5 bases). Trimming shortened V by 1 base and J by 1 base, and 21 bases separated the two germline ends. The CDR3 spans 19 residues. Germline CDR1 reads SGHRS; CDR2 reads YFSETQ. CDR3 nucleotides: TGCGCCAGCAGCTTGAGGATTCCGGACACAGTAGGATCCTACAATGAGCAGTTCTTC. Amino acids: CASSLRIPDTVGSYNEQFF.

The rearrangement joins TRBV9 to TRBJ1-2; a weak D match, TRBD1 (5 bases). The CDR3 runs to 16 residues. V lost 3 bases and J 3 bases, leaving 18 bases between the germline ends. In germline, CDR1 is SGDLS, CDR2 YYNGEE. The CDR3 region is CASSAGDFPWDYGYTF. CDR3 in DNA: TGTGCCAGCAGCGCGGGGGACTTCCCCTGGGACTATGGCTACACCTTC.

Details on this clone: In the same sample, other DNA sequences code for this CDR3. The rearrangement links TRBV18 to TRBJ1-2, with D perhaps TRBD1 (5 bases). The germline V and J ends were trimmed by 6 bases and 1 base, with 9 bases remaining between them. The germline V gene has CDR1 KGHSH and CDR2 LQKENI. The CDR3 has 13 residues. The CDR3 coding sequence is TGTGCCAGCTCGCCCGACAGTAACTATGGCTACACCTTC. Amino acids: CASSPDSNYGYTF.

This clone has a single count. V and J are TRBV6-1 and TRBJ2-3, with D perhaps TRBD2 (6 bases). V was clipped by 2 bases and J by 0 bases, with 9 bases between them. CDR1 and CDR2 (germline): MNHNS, SASEGT. This CDR3 comprises 15 residues. The CDR3 DNA is TGTGCCAGCAGTGAATCCGGGACTAGCACAGATACGCAGTATTTT. Translated, it gives CASSESGTSTDTQYF.

The chain is built from TRBV6-1 and TRBJ2-1, with 9 positions matching TRBD2. The ends lost 4 bases at V and 9 bases at J; junction bases unmatched: 16. The CDR3 extends over 17 amino acids. The germline gives CDR1 MNHNS, CDR2 SASEGT. The CDR3 DNA follows: TGTGCCAGCAGTGCCCTTGGGAGGGTAGCGGGAGTTGGTGAGCAGTTCTTC. Its protein is CASSALGRVAGVGEQFF.

The V gene is TRBV5-1, the J gene TRBJ1-1; D uncertain. The CDR3 is 17 residues long. Per germline, CDR1 SGHRS and CDR2 YFSETQ. Trimming cost V 4 bases and J 4 bases, with 23 bases left between them. The CDR3 DNA sequence: TGCGCCAGCAGCGAGGTAGGGTTTGGGAGTTTTGGCACTGAAGCTTTCTTT. It translates to CASSEVGFGSFGTEAFF.

The J gene is TRBJ2-5, the V gene TRBV27; no reliable D call. V lost 3 bases to trimming and J lost 5 bases, with 13 bases between them. Germline assignment: CDR1 MNHEY and CDR2 SMNVEV (reference sequence). The CDR3 spans 14 residues. CDR3 sequence reads: CASSFSTNGETQYF. Written as DNA, the CDR3 is TGTGCCAGCAGTTTCTCGACAAATGGGGAGACCCAGTACTTC.

J is TRBJ2-7 and V is TRBV7-3; TRBD2 aligns across 13 bases. The V segment lost 5 bases and the J segment 2 bases; nucleotides outside the gene matches: 6. The germline V gene has CDR1 SGHTA and CDR2 FQGTGA. There are 16 residues in the CDR3. The CDR3 here is CASSPTTSGRTYEQYF. The DNA for the CDR3 is TGTGCCAGCAGCCCGACGACTAGCGGGAGGACCTACGAGCAGTACTTC.

The rearrangement joins TRBV9 to TRBJ2-1; D is unresolved. Germline CDR1 SGDLS, CDR2 YYNGEE. CDR3 length: 13 amino acids. The V end lost 2 bases, the J end lost 4 bases, and 7 bases lay between the germline ends. The CDR3 loop reads CASSVSQYNEQFF. CDR3 nucleotide sequence: TGTGCCAGCAGCGTTTCACAGTACAATGAGCAGTTCTTC.

The genes are TRBV4-3 and TRBJ1-2; 8 positions match TRBD1. The CDR3 spans 15 residues. The ends lost 3 bases at V and 3 bases at J; junction bases unmatched: 6. The germline gives CDR1 LGHNA, CDR2 YSLEER. The CDR3: CASSQALQGDYGYTF. The CDR3 nucleotides read TGCGCCAGCAGCCAGGCCCTACAGGGGGACTATGGCTACACCTTC.

The V gene is TRBV5-1, the J gene TRBJ2-1; tentatively, D is TRBD1 (7 bases). There are 16 residues in the CDR3. V was trimmed by 5 bases and J by 5 bases, leaving 20 bases between them. Germline-derived CDR1 and CDR2 are SGHRS and YFSETQ. CDR3 sequence (DNA): TGCGCCAGCAGGGATAAGACAGGGAGGTTGGACAATGAGCAGTTCTTC. Translation gives CASRDKTGRLDNEQFF.

In DNA, the CDR3 is TGTGCCAGCAGTTACAGTCAGGGCGCTATGAACACTGAAGCTTTCTTT. As protein: CASSYSQGAMNTEAFF. V is TRBV6-5 and J is TRBJ1-1, with a weak D call TRBD1 (5 bases). The CDR3 runs 16 residues. The V end lost 2 bases, the J end lost 0 bases, and 13 bases lay between the germline ends. Germline CDR1 is MNHEY and CDR2 is SVGAGI.

The V call is TRBV19, the J call TRBJ2-1, with 7 bases identical to TRBD2. V trimming: 6 bases; J trimming: 7 bases; junction bases outside the gene matches: 6. Per the germline V gene, CDR1 is LNHDA and CDR2 is SQIVND (reference sequence). The CDR3 totals 13 residues. For the CDR3, the DNA is TGTGCCAGTAGGATGCTAGCGGTTAATGAGCAGTTCTTC. Translated, it gives CASRMLAVNEQFF.

The gene calls are TRBV7-9 and TRBJ2-1; a possible D gene is TRBD2 (8 bases). Germline lookup yields CDR1 SEHNR and CDR2 FQNEAQ (reference sequence). The CDR3 is 15 amino acids. V was trimmed by 5 bases and J by 9 bases, leaving 20 bases between them. The DNA for the CDR3 is TGTGCCAGCAGCCAGCCGGGACTAGGGGGCTTTGAGCAGTTCTTC. This encodes CASSQPGLGGFEQFF.

The gene calls are TRBV29-1 and TRBJ1-5; D is perhaps TRBD1 (5 bases). Germline V gives CDR1 SQVTM, CDR2 ANQGSEA. Trimming stripped 6 bases from V and 6 bases from J, with 12 bases between. The CDR3 consists of 12 residues. The CDR3, as DNA: TGCAGCGTCGCGGAGGGGATTCAGCCCCAGCATTTT. Its protein is CSVAEGIQPQHF.

This clone was recorded once. The chain employs TRBV6-5 and TRBJ1-2; 8 nucleotides agree with TRBD1. V lost 2 bases to trimming and J lost 2 bases; unmatched junction nucleotides: 7. From germline, CDR1 is MNHEY and CDR2 SVGAGI. The CDR3 is made up of 16 amino acids. This CDR3 reads CASSYTTGGPNYGYTF. As DNA, the CDR3 is TGTGCCAGCAGTTACACTACAGGGGGTCCGAACTATGGCTACACCTTC.

This chain connects TRBV19 to TRBJ1-1; D possibly corresponds to TRBD1 (6 bases). This CDR3 has 14 residues. The V gene lost 3 bases and the J gene lost 1 base, with 9 bases spanning the gap. Germline-derived CDR1 and CDR2 are LNHDA and SQIVND (reference sequence). DNA of the CDR3: TGTGCCAGTAGTATGGACAGAGAGAACACTGAAGCTTTCTTT. It yields the protein CASSMDRENTEAFF.